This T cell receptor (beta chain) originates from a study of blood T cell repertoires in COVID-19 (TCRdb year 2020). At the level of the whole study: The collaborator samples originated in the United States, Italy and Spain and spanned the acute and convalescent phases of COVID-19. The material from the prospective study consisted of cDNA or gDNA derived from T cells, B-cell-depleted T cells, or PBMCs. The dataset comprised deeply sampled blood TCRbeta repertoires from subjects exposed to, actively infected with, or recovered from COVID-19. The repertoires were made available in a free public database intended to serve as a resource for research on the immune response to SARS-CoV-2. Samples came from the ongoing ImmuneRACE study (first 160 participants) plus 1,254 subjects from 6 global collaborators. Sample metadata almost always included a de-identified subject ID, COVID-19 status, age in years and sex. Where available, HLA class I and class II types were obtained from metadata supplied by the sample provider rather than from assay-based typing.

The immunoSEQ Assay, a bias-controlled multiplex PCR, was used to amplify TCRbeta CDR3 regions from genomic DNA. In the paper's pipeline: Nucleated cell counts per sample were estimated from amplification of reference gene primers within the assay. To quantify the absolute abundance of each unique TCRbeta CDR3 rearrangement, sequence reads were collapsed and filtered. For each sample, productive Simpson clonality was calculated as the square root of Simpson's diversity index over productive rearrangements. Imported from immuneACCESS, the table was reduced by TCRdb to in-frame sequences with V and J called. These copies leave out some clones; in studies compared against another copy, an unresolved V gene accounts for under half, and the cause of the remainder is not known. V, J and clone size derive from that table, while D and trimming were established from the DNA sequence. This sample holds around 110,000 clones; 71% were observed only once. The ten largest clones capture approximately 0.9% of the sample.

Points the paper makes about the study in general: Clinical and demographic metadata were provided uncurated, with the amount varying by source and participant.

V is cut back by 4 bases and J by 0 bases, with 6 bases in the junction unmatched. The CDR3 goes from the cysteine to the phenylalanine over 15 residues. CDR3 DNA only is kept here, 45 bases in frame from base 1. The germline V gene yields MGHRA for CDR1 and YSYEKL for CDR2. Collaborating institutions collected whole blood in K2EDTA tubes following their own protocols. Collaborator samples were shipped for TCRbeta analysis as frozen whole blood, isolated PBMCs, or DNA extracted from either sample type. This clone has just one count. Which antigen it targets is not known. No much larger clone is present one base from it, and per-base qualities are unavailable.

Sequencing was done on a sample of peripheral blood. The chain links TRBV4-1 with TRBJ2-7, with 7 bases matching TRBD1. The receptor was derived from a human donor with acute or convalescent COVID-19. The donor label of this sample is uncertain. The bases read TGCGCCAGCAGCCGGGACAGCCTTTTCTCCTACGAGCAGTACTTC. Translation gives CASSRDSLFSYEQYF.